What follows describes a single TCR beta chain. These data are taken from a study of CD8 T cells in Susac syndrome. Germline values: CDR1 MNHEY, CDR2 SMNVEV (reference sequence). Trimming pared 5 bases from V and 0 bases from J, leaving 14 bases between. This CDR3 has 15 residues. RNA in amounts of about 0.45 to 1 ug was reverse transcribed with random hexamers. Coverage of TCR beta CDR3 amplification by immunoSEQ multiplex PCR extended to 54 Vbeta and 13 Jbeta. TCRdb reprocessed the immunoSEQ multiplex PCR reads via MiXCR and lists one record per CDR3 protein. The table has tens of thousands of distinct CDR3 sequences, 93% seen once. Sequencing of TCR beta, carried out with a high-throughput approach, was applied to CD8+ and CD4+ T cells from the blood.

The receptor was derived from a human donor with multiple sclerosis. This chain connects TRBV27 to TRBJ2-7; D gene uncertain. The sample was CD8+ T cells from PBMCs. This CDR3 reads CASSLLPGLSYEQYF. CDR3 DNA: TGTGCCAGCAGTCTCCTACCGGGCCTCTCCTACGAGCAGTACTTC.